Listed here is a single T cell receptor beta chain. Its antigen is unknown. This sample was taken from a study of T cell responses to AZD1222 COVID-19 vaccine. Whole-study results and caveats: Clonal diversity was possibly underestimated, and white British individuals and females predominated among donors. Spike-wide coverage was observed for vaccine-associated CD4 TCRs, with dominant responses at 160-218 and 743-854.

The V gene's germline CDR1 is KGHSH and CDR2 LQKENI. Trimming took 0 bases from V and 0 from J, leaving 6 bases between them. CDR3 size: 14 residues. The assay was immunoSEQ multiplex PCR, and TCRdb's table has in-frame clones only and misses some. The repertoire consists of more than 150,000 clones, with around 90% occurring once and the leading ten covering approximately 1.9%. The TCR sequence derives from an adult who received the AZD1222 COVID-19 vaccine. Sequenced here: peripheral blood, sampled 28 days after the second AZD1222 dose. The genes are TRBV18 and TRBJ2-7, with D uncertain. The CDR3 spells CASSPPTVSYEQYF. In DNA, the CDR3 is TGTGCCAGCTCACCACCCACGGTCTCCTACGAGCAGTACTTC. Filled out from reference TRBV18 and TRBJ2-7, the complete variable domain reads NAGVMQNPRHLVRRRGQEARLRCSPMKGHSHVYWYRQLPEEGLKFMVYLQKENIIDESGMPKERFSAEFPKEGPSILRIQQVVRGDSAAYFCASSPPTVSYEQYFGPGTRLTVT.